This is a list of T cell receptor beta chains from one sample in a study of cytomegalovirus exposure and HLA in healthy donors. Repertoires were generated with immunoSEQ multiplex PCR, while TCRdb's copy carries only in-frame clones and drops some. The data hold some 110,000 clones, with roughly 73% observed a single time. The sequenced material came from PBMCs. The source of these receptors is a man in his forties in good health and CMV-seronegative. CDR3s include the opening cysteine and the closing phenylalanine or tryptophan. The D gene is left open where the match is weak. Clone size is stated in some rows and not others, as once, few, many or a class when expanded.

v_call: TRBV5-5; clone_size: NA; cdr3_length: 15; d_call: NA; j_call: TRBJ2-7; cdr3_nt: TGTGCCAGCAGCTTGTGGACAGCCATACCCATTGAGCAGTACTTC; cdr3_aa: CASSLWTAIPIEQYF
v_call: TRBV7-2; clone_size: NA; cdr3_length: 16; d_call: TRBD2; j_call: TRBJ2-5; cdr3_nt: TGTGCCAGCAGCTTAGTCCAGCGGGGGGCCGGGGAGACCCAGTACTTC; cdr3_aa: CASSLVQRGAGETQYF
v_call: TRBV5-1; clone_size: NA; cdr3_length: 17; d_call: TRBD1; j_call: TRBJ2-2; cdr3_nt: TGCGCCAGCAGCTTTTTGTCAGGGGGCGTCGGTTCCGGGGAGCTGTTTTTT; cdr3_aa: CASSFLSGGVGSGELFF
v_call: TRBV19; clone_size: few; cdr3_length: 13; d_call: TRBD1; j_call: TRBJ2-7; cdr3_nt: TGTGCCAGTAGTACCCAGGGGGCAAGCGAGCAGTACTTC; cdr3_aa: CASSTQGASEQYF
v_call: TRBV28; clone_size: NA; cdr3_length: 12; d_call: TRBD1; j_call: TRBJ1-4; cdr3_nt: TGTGCCACCCGACAGGGAAATGAAAAACTGTTTTTT; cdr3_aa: CATRQGNEKLFF
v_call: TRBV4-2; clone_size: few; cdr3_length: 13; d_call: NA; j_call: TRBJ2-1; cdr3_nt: TGTGCCAGCAGCCAGGAACAGTTAGATGAGCAGTTCTTC; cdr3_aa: CASSQEQLDEQFF
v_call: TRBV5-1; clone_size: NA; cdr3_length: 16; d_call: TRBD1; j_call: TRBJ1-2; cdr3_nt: TGCGCCAGCAGCTTGGGAATGCAGGGGGGAGTGGATGGCTACACCTTC; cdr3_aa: CASSLGMQGGVDGYTF
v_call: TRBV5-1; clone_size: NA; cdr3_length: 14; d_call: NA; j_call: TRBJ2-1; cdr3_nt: TGCGCCAGCAGCCGGGATACATCCTACAATGAGCAGTTCTTC; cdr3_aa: CASSRDTSYNEQFF
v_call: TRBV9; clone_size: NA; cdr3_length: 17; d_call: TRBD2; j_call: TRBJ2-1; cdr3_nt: TGTGCCAGCAGCCCAATAGGGCGGGGGGGTTACTACAATGAGCAGTTCTTC; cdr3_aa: CASSPIGRGGYYNEQFF
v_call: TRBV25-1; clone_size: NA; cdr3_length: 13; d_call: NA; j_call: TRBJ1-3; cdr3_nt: TGTGCCAGCAGCCCCCCCCGGGGAAACACCATATATTTT; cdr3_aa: CASSPPRGNTIYF
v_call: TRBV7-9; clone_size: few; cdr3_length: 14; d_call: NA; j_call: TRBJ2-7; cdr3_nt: TGTGCCAGCAGTTCCGGCGGATACTCCTACGAGCAGTACTTC; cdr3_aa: CASSSGGYSYEQYF
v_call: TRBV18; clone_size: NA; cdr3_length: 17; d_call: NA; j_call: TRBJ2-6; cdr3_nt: TGTGCCAGCTCCCAAAGGGGGTCCAGCTCTGGGGCCAACGTCCTGACTTTC; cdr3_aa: CASSQRGSSSGANVLTF
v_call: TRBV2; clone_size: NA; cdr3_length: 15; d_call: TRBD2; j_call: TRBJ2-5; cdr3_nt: TGTGCCAGCAGTGCTGTTCTAGCGGGGGCAGAGACCCAGTACTTC; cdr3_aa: CASSAVLAGAETQYF
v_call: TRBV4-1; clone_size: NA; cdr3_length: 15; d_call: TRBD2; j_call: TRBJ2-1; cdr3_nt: TGCGCCAGCAGCCATCTAGCGGGGGGGAGGAGTGAGCAGTTCTTC; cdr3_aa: CASSHLAGGRSEQFF
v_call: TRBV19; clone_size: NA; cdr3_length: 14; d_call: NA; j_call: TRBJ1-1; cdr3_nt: TGTGCCAGTAGTGGTGACGCGGGGAACACTGAAGCTTTCTTT; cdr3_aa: CASSGDAGNTEAFF
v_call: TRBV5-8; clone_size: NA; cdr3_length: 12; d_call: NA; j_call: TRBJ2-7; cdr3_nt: TGTGCCAGCAGCTTGGAGCTGGGAGCAAGTAAATTC; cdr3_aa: CASSLELGASKF
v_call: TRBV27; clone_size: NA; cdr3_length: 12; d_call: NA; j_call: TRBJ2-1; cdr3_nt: TGTGCCAGCGGGGGGATTAGCAATGAGCAGTTCTTC; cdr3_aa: CASGGISNEQFF
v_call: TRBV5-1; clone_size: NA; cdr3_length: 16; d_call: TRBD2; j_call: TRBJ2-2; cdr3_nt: TGCGCCAGCCAACTCACTAGCGGGGCGAACACCGGGGAGCTGTTTTTT; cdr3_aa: CASQLTSGANTGELFF
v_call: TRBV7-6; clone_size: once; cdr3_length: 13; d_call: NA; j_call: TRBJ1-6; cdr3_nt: TGTGCCAGCAGCAAACAGGGTAATTCACCCCTCCACTTT; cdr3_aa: CASSKQGNSPLHF
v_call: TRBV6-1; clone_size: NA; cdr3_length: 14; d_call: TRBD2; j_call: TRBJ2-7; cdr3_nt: TGTGCCAGCAGTGATTCGGGGGGACCCTACGAGCAGTACTTC; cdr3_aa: CASSDSGGPYEQYF
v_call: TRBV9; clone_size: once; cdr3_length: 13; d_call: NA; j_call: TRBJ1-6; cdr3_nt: TGTGCCAGCAGCGCCCAGGGCGGACAAACCCTCCACTTT; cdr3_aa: CASSAQGGQTLHF
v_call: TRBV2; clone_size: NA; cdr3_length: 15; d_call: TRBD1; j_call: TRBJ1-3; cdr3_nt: TGTGCCAGCAGAGCCGGGACAGCCCCTGGAAACACCATATATTTT; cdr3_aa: CASRAGTAPGNTIYF
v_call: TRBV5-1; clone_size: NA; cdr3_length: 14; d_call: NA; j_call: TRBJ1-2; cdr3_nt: TGCGCCAGCAGCCCCGGACAGCCAAGCTATGGCTACACCTTC; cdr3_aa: CASSPGQPSYGYTF
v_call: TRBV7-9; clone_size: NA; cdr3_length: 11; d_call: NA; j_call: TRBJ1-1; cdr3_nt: TGTGCCAGCACCCCACAGTTTGAAGCTTTCTTT; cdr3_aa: CASTPQFEAFF
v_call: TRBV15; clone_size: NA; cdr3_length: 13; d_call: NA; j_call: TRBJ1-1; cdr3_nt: TGTGCCACCAGCAGCTACAGGAACACTGAAGCTTTCTTT; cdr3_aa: CATSSYRNTEAFF
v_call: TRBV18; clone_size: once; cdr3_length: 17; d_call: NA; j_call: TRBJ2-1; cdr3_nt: TGTGCCAGCTCACCCGACGGCATGGGGCTTCGGTACAATGAGCAGTTCTTC; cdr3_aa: CASSPDGMGLRYNEQFF
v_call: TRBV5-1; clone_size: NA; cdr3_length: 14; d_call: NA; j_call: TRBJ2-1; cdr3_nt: TGCGCCAGCAGCTTGAAAACAGACCGTTGGGAGCAGTTCTTC; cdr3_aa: CASSLKTDRWEQFF
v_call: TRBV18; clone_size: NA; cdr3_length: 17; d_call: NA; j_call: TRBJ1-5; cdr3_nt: TGTGCCAGCTCACCAGGACAGACCTTGTATAGCAATCAGCCCCAGCATTTT; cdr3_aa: CASSPGQTLYSNQPQHF
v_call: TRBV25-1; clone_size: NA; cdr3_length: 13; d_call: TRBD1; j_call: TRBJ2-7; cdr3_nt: TGTGCCAGCCTTAGGAAGGGGGCGGACGAGCAGTGCTTC; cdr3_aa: CASLRKGADEQCF
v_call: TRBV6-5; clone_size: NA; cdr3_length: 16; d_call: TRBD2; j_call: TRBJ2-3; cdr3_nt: TGTGCCAGCAGTTTGGGACTAGCGGGGGGTCAATATACGCAGTATTTT; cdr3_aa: CASSLGLAGGQYTQYF
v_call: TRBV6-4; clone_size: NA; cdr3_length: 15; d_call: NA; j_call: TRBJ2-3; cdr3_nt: TGTGCCAGCAGTCCCCGGGACTTAGACACAGATACGCAGTATTTT; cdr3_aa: CASSPRDLDTDTQYF
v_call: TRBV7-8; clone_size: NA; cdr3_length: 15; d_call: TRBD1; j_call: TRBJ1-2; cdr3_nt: TGTGCCAGCAGCAGTCAGGACAGGGCTGGATCTGGCTACACCTTC; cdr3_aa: CASSSQDRAGSGYTF
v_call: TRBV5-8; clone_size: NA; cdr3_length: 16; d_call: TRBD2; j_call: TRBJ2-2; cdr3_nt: TGTGCCAGCAGCTATAGCGGGGGGCCAAACACCGGGGAGCTGTTTTTT; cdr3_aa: CASSYSGGPNTGELFF
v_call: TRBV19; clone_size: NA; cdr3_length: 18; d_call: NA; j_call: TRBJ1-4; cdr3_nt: TGTGCCAGTAGTTTAAGACTCGGAGCCTTCGCAACTAATGAAAAACTGTTTTTT; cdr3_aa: CASSLRLGAFATNEKLFF
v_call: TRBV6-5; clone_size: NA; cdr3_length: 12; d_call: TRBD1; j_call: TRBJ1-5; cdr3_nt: TGTGCCAGCAGAAACACAGGGGAGCCCCAGCATTTT; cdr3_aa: CASRNTGEPQHF
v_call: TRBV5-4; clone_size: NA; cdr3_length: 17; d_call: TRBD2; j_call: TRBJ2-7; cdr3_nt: TGTGCCAGCAGCTTGGGGGGACTAGCGGATCTCTCCTACGAGCAGTACTTC; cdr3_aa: CASSLGGLADLSYEQYF
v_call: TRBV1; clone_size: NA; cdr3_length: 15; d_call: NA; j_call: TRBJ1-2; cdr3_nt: TGCACCAGCAGCCAACGGATCGAATGGGCTCCGGGCTACACCTTC; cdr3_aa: CTSSQRIEWAPGYTF
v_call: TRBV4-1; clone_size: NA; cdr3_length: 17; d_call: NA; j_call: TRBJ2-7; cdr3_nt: TGCGCCAGCAGCCAAGTTCGGGTCAGGGGCGTAATTTACGAGCAGTACTTC; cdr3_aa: CASSQVRVRGVIYEQYF
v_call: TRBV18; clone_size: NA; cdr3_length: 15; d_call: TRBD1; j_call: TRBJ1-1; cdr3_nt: TGTGCCAGCTCTTTTGGCACAGGGGGAAACACTGAAGCTTTCTTT; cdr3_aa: CASSFGTGGNTEAFF
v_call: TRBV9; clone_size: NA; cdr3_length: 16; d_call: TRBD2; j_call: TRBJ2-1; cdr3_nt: TGTGCCAGCAGCGTTAGCGGGGGGCACCCCGGAGGCGAGCAGTTCTTC; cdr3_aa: CASSVSGGHPGGEQFF
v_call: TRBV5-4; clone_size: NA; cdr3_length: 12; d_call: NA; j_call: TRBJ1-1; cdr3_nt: TGTGCCAGCGGAGACAGGAACACTGAAGCTTTCTTT; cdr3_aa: CASGDRNTEAFF
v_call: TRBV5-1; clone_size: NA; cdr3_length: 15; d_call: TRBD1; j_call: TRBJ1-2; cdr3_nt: TGCGCCAGCAGCAAGGAGACAGGGATGAACTATGGCTACACCTTC; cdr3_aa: CASSKETGMNYGYTF
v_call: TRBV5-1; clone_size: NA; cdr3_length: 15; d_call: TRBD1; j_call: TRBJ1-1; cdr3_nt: TGCGCCAGCAGCATAGGACAGGGGTTAAGCACTGAAGCTTTCTTT; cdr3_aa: CASSIGQGLSTEAFF